This T cell receptor beta chain was captured in a study of beta chain features in type 1 diabetes (dated by TCRdb to the late 2010s). Study-wide context: Mean age, gender distribution, total cell number and subset yield did not differ between patients and healthy donors. In the study, TCRB repertoires of sorted circulating CD4+ T cell subsets from recently diagnosed type 1 diabetes patients were compared with those of matched healthy donors. Regulatory and stem cell-like memory subsets were obtained from only 8 patients and roughly 8 healthy donors, while naive and central memory subsets were obtained from all 30 or so donors. A total of about 100 million sorted cells were examined across all samples, and RNA yield correlated strongly with the number of cells per subset. Broad study findings and their caveats: At VDJ recombination sites, type 1 diabetes patients had fewer insertions and more deleted nucleotides, which implies abnormalities in thymic rearrangement. PCR may preferentially amplify shorter templates, but because patient and control samples were amplified and corrected together, any resulting skew would affect both groups equally. Because the HLA sub-analyses included only small numbers of individuals, any influence of HLA type on TCRB rearrangement was left unresolved. Type 1 diabetes patients showed a moderate but significant shortening of TCRB CDR3 length in all four CD4+ subsets. Because cDNA was sequenced instead of genomic DNA, highly expressing activated cells could be over-represented, though the groups showed no difference in activation or CD3 levels. Naive, central memory and regulatory TCRB repertoires appeared to be more similar among patients than among healthy donors.

The CDR3 measures 16 amino acids from cysteine to phenylalanine. The only DNA kept is the CDR3, 48 bases in frame from the first base. CDR1 and CDR2 (SGHTA, FQGNSA) derive from the germline V gene. Trimming at the junction amounts to 1 base on V and 3 bases on J, and the germline ends lie 14 bases apart. Each donor gave one peripheral blood draw, roughly 120 mL on average, collected into heparinised tubes. Naive, central memory, regulatory and stem cell-like memory CD4+ T cells were sorted on a BD FACSAria II using a panel including CD45RO, CCR7, CD25, CD127, CD95 and CD27. All sorted populations exceeded 95% purity. PBMCs were separated immediately by Lymphoprep density gradient centrifugation and were stained directly, without being cultured. So that batch effects would be minimized, each experiment stained and sorted samples in pairs, pairing one healthy donor with one patient. This clone showed up just a few times. The target of this receptor is not known. Per-base qualities were not stored, and no clone one base away is much larger.

The High Capacity cDNA Reverse Transcription Kit was used to reverse transcribe all of the isolated RNA, meaning that expressed TCRB transcripts were what got sequenced. Deep immunoSEQ sequencing was performed on naive, central memory and regulatory T cell samples, with an average of approximately 3.9 million total reads per sample. Sorted cells were lysed in RLT buffer, and RNA was extracted using DNase-treated RNeasy Micro or Mini kits according to cell number. To prevent cross-contamination, every cell subset was processed on its own, while patient and healthy donor samples were processed together. Using the immunoSEQ multiplex PCR, TCRB sequences were amplified from cDNA into 87-bp fragments spanning the CDR3 region. The amplicons were sequenced using the Illumina HiSeq platform. As for the original processing: PCR bias was corrected computationally using synthetic template baselines, and reads within Hamming distance 2 were collapsed, with unmergeable singletons discarded. By aligning reads against IMGT, V, D and J genes, CDR3 length, and insertions or deletions at six rearrangement sites were assigned. Within each subset, clonotype counts were normalized to the number of sorted cells before true diversity and Gini coefficients were calculated with the tcR R package. The overlap coefficient, calculated on TCRB nucleotide sequences, was used to measure repertoire sharing. TCRdb carries this immuneACCESS record with in-frame sequences only. Its versions omit some clonotypes, under half of them owing to an unresolved V gene in the studies checked, with the rest unexplained. That table supplies the V and J calls and clone size; D and trimming were determined from the DNA. A total of about 150,000 clones appear in this sample, 6.5% to 8.5% of them only once. Jointly, the top ten make up under 0.55% of the sample.

Recombination linked TRBV7-2 to TRBJ2-3; TRBD2 is possibly the D segment (6 matching bases). This sequence originates from a man aged 18-30 years with type 1 diabetes. The sequencing sample was made of central memory CD4+ T cells from blood. In nucleotide form, the sequence is TGTGCCAGCAGCTTAGGCCGCGCGGGGCCGACAGATACGCAGTATTTT. It encodes CASSLGRAGPTDTQYF.